The rows below give T cell receptor beta chains drawn from one sample of a study of blood T cell repertoires in COVID-19. Generated by immunoSEQ multiplex PCR, the TCRdb table keeps only in-frame clones and is missing some. The sample records 200,000 to 250,000 clones, around 84% being singletons. Sequenced input: peripheral blood. The origin of the receptors is a man in his fifties with active or convalescent COVID-19. The conserved cysteine and the conserved F or W are not part of the CDR3 here.

V	J	CDR3
TRBV5-1	TRBJ1-1	ASSRDRQNTEAF
TRBV19	TRBJ2-1	ASSIITGGSSEQF
TRBV5-1	TRBJ2-5	ASSLTSGTGETQY
TRBV7-6	TRBJ1-5	ASSLVGGNQPQH
TRBV5-1	TRBJ1-4	ASSLVGGNEKLF
TRBV2	TRBJ2-5	ASSEGVDRGETQY
TRBV28	TRBJ1-5	ASGLWTGSNQPQH
TRBV6-1	TRBJ2-3	ASSEIPGGGRTDTQY
TRBV29-1	TRBJ1-2	SVVGTGFYGYT
TRBV11-1	TRBJ2-5	ASSNHRETQY
TRBV7-6	TRBJ2-1	ASSFYRGSYNEQF
TRBV29-1	TRBJ2-3	SVLGTSGSIRADTQY
TRBV12-3/TRBV12-4	TRBJ2-3	ASSLNLPDTQY
TRBV2	TRBJ2-5	ASSDRGVETQY